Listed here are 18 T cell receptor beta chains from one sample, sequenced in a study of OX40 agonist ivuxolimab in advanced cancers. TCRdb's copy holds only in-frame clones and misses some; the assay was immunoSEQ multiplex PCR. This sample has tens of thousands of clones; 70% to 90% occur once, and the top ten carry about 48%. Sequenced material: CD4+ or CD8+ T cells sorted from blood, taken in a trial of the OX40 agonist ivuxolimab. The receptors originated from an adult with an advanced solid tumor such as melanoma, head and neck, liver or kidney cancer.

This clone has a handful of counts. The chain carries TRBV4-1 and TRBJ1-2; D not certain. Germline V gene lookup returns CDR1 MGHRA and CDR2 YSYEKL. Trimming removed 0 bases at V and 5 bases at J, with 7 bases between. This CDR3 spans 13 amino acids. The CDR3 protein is CASSQDVGYGYTF. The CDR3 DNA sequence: TGCGCCAGCAGCCAAGATGTAGGGTATGGCTACACCTTC.

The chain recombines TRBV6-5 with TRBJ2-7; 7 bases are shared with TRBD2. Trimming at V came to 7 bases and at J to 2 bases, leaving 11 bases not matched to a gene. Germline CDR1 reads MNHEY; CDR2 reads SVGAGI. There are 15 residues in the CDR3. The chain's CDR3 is CASTAWGRGAYEQYF. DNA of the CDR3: TGTGCCAGCACCGCTTGGGGGAGGGGTGCCTACGAGCAGTACTTC.

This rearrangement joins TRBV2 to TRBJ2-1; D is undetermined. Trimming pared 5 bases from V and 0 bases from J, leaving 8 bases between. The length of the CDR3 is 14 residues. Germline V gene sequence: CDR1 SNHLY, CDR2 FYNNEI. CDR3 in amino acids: CASSLRSSYNEQFF. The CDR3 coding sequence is TGTGCCAGCAGTCTTAGGAGCTCCTACAATGAGCAGTTCTTC.

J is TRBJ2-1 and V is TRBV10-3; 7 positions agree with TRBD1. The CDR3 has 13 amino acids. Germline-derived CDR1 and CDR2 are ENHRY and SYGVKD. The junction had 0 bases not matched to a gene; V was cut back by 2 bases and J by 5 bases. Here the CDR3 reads CAISEGTDNEQFF. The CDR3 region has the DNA TGTGCCATCAGTGAGGGGACAGACAATGAGCAGTTCTTC.

Here the CDR3 DNA reads TGTGCCAGCAGCTTAACGATGGCAGATACGCAGTATTTT. Its translation is CASSLTMADTQYF. The rearrangement joins TRBV7-3 to TRBJ2-3; D unclear. Trimming shortened V by 0 bases and J by 4 bases, and 5 bases separated the two germline ends. Germline CDR1 is SGHTA and CDR2 is FQGTGA. CDR3 length: 13 residues.

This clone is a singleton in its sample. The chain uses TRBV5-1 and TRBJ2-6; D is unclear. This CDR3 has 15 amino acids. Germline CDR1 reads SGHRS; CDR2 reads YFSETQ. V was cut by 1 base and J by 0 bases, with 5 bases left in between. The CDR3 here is CASSLTPSGANVLTF. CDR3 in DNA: TGCGCCAGCAGCTTGACACCCTCTGGGGCCAACGTCCTGACTTTC.

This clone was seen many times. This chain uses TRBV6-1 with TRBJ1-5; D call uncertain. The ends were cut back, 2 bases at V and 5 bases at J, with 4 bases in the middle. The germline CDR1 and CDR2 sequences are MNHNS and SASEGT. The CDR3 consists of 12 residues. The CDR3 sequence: CASSEPDQPQHF. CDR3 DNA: TGTGCCAGCAGTGAACCGGATCAGCCCCAGCATTTT.

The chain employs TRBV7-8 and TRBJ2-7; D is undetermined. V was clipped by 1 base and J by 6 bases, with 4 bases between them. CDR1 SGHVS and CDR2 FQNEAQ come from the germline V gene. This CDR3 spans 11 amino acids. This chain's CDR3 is CASSLGLEQYF. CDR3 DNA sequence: TGTGCCAGCAGCTTAGGGCTCGAGCAGTACTTC.

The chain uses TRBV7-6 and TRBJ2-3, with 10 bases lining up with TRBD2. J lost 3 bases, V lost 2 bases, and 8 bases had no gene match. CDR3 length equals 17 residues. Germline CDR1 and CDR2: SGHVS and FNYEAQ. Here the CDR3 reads CASSLKAGGPRTDTQYF. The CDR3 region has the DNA TGTGCCAGCAGCTTAAAAGCGGGAGGGCCTCGTACAGATACGCAGTATTTT.

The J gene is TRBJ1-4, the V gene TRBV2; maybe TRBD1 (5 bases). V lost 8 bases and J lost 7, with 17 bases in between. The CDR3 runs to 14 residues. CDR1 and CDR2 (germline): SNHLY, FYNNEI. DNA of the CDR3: TGTGCCAGCGGAAACGCGGGGGGGATTGAAAAACTGTTTTTT. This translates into CASGNAGGIEKLFF.

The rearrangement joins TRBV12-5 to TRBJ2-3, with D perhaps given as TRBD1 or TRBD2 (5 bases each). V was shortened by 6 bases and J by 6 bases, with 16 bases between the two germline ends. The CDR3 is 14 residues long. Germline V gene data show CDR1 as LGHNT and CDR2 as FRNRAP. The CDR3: CASGMGPRFDTQYF. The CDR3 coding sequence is TGTGCTAGTGGGATGGGACCGCGGTTTGATACGCAGTATTTT. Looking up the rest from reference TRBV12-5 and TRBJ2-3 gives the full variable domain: DARVTQTPRHKVTEMGQEVTMRCQPILGHNTVFWYRQTMMQGLELLAYFRNRAPLDDSGMPKDRFSAEMPDATLATLKIQPSEPRDSAVYFCASGMGPRFDTQYFGPGTRLTVL.

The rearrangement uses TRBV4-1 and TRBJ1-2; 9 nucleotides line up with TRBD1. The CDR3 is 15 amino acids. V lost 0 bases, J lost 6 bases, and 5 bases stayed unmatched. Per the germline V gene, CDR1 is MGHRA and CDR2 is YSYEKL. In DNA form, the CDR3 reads TGCGCCAGCAGCCAAGATCGGTGGACAGGGGATGGCTACACCTTC. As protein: CASSQDRWTGDGYTF.

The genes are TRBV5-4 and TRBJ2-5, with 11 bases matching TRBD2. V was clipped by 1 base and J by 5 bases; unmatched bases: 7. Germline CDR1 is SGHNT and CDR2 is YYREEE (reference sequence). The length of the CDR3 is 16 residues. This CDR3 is CASSLLLAGGGETQYF. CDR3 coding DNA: TGTGCCAGCAGCTTGCTTCTAGCGGGGGGAGGGGAGACCCAGTACTTC.

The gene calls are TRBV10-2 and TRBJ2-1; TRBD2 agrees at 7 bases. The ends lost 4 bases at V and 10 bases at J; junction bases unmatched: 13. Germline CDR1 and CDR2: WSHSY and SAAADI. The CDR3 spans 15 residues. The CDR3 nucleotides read TGCGCCAGCAGTGGGTATGGCGGGAGATTCGGAGAGCAGTTCTTC. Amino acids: CASSGYGGRFGEQFF.

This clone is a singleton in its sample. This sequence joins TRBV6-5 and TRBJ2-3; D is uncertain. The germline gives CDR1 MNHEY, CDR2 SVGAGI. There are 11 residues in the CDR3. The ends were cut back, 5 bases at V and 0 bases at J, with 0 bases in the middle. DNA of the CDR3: TGTGCCAGCAGTAGCACAGATACGCAGTATTTT. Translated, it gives CASSSTDTQYF.

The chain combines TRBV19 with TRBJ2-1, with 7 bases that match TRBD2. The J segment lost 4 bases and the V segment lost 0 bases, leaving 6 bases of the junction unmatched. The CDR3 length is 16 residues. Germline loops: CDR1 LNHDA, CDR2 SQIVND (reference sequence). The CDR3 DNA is TGTGCCAGTAGTATAGATCTTCTAGCGGAGTACAATGAGCAGTTCTTC. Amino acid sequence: CASSIDLLAEYNEQFF.

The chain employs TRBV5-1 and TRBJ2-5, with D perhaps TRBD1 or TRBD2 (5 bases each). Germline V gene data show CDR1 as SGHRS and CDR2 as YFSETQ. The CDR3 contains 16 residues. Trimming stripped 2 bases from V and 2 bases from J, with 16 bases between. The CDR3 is CASSLYTGAGQETQYF. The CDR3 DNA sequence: TGCGCCAGCAGCTTATACACCGGGGCCGGGCAAGAGACCCAGTACTTC.

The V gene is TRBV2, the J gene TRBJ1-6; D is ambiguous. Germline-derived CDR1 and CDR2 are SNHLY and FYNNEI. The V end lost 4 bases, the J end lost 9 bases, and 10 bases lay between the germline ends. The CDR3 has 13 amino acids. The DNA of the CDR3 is TGTGCCAGCAGTGCCGAGGGCAGTTCACCCCTCCACTTT. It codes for CASSAEGSSPLHF.